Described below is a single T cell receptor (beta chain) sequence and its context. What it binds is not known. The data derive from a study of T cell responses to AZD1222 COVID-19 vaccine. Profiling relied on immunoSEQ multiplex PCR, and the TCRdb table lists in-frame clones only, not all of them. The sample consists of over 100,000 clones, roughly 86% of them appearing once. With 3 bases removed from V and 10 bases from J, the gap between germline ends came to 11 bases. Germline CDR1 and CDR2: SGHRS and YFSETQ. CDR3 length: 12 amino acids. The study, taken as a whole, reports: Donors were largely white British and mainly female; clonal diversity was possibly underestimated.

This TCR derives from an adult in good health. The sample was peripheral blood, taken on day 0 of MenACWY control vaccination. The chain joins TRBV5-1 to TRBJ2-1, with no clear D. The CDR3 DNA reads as TGCGCCAGCAGCTCCTTAAGGTTCGAGCAGTTCTTC. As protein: CASSSLRFEQFF.